This TCR beta chain was documented in a study of technical replicates of blood from a few donors. CDR1 and CDR2 (germline): SGHTA, FQGNSA. The ends lost 6 bases at V and 0 bases at J; junction bases unmatched: 6. This CDR3 has 15 amino acids. Sequenced by immunoSEQ multiplex PCR; TCRdb stores in-frame clones only, minus some. This table holds about 74,000 clones, almost 96% found once. The chain joins TRBV7-2 to TRBJ2-3, with 7 bases matching TRBD2. This clonotype was obtained from a human donor in good health. Sample: T cells isolated from PBMCs. CDR3 DNA sequence: TGTGCCAGCAGGTCGAGTAGCGGGAGCACAGATACGCAGTATTTT. This encodes CASRSSSGSTDTQYF.